The present T cell receptor (beta chain) was sequenced within a study of T-cell memory formation after mild COVID-19. Study at large: TCR clusters were mostly donor specific.

As to this clonotype: Its antigen remains unknown.

It was 5'RACE with constant-segment primers that produced the TCR alpha and TCR beta cDNA libraries, which carried sample barcodes and UMIs. TCRdb re-called the 5' RACE reads through MiXCR, storing one row per CDR3 protein. The profile covers fewer than 250,000 distinct CDR3 sequences, with 15% appearing a single time and less than 2.5% taken by the ten largest. Study results and limitations: Clones from the second wave (peaking day 37) had unconfirmed SARS-CoV-2 specificity.

The germline V and J ends were trimmed by 9 bases and 3 bases, with 14 bases remaining between them. The CDR3 length is 13 residues. Looked up from germline, CDR1 is SGHTA and CDR2 is FQGTGA. This TCR was recovered from an adult woman who had mild COVID-19 (a few samples of this study predate the infection). Cell type and time point are not known. Sequenced input: PBMCs or a T cell subset sorted from them (not recorded which). V and J are TRBV7-3 and TRBJ1-2, with D unresolved. This chain's CDR3 is CASARDKDYGYTF. As DNA, the CDR3 is TGTGCCAGTGCTCGGGATAAGGACTATGGCTACACCTTC.